The 12 T cell receptor beta chains below come from one sample, sequenced in a study of cytomegalovirus exposure and HLA in healthy donors. PCR used 60 Vbeta primers and 13 Jbeta primers. Sequenced by immunoSEQ multiplex PCR; TCRdb stores in-frame clones only, minus some. The profile shows 99,000 or so clones, around 79% of them singletons. Sequencing used PBMCs. The source of these receptors is a man in his 60s in good health and CMV-seropositive.

The CDR3 DNA reads TGTGCCAGCAGACAGGGGCTCGAAAATTCACCCCTCCACTTT. This codes for CASRQGLENSPLHF. This chain connects TRBV27 to TRBJ1-6, with 7 bases identical to TRBD1. Trimming removed 6 bases from V and 7 bases from J; junction bases left unmatched: 6. Germline loops: CDR1 MNHEY, CDR2 SMNVEV (reference sequence). The CDR3 totals 14 residues.

This clone was found a few times. The rearrangement joins TRBV5-1 to TRBJ2-5; 10 bases are shared with TRBD2. V shed 4 bases, J shed 1 base, and the junction held 1 base outside the gene matches. CDR1 SGHRS and CDR2 YFSETQ come from the germline V gene. This CDR3 comprises 14 residues. In DNA, the CDR3 is TGCGCCAGCAGCAGGACTAGCGGCCAAGAGACCCAGTACTTC. It codes for CASSRTSGQETQYF.

The chain is built from TRBV4-3 and TRBJ2-5; D call uncertain. V gave up 0 bases and J gave up 2 bases, with 13 bases separating them. This CDR3 contains 16 residues. The germline V gene has CDR1 LGHNA and CDR2 YSLEER. The CDR3 protein is CASSQDLQAGQETQYF. The CDR3 nucleotides read TGCGCCAGCAGCCAAGACCTGCAGGCTGGGCAAGAGACCCAGTACTTC.

The chain couples TRBV28 to TRBJ2-3; TRBD1 agrees at 9 bases. The CDR3 sequence is 13 residues long. Per germline, CDR1 MDHEN and CDR2 SYDVKM. The trim removed 5 bases at V and 6 bases at J, leaving 3 bases unmatched. CDR3 coding DNA: TGTGCCAGCAGTAGCGGACAGGGGGATACGCAGTATTTT. The encoded protein is CASSSGQGDTQYF.

This sequence joins TRBV4-1 and TRBJ2-2, with a possible D match to TRBD1 (6 bases). Trimming pared 1 base from V and 5 bases from J, leaving 14 bases between. The CDR3 spans 16 residues. Germline CDR1 and CDR2: MGHRA and YSYEKL. The CDR3, as DNA: TGCGCCAGCAGCCAAGTTTGGACAGAAGGGACCGGGGAGCTGTTTTTT. This sequence encodes CASSQVWTEGTGELFF.

The chain links TRBV6-1 to TRBJ2-6, with 8 bases that match TRBD1. With 9 bases clipped from V and 0 bases from J, the junction kept 4 bases outside the gene matches. Germline V gives CDR1 MNHNS, CDR2 SASEGT. The CDR3 consists of 15 residues. CDR3 protein: CASRQGFSGANVLTF. Written as DNA, the CDR3 is TGTGCCAGTCGACAGGGGTTCTCTGGGGCCAACGTCCTGACTTTC.

The rearrangement uses TRBV18 and TRBJ2-5; TRBD1 agrees at 7 bases. The J call is uncertain, as TRBJ2-7 better fits the DNA end. Per the germline V gene, CDR1 is KGHSH and CDR2 is LQKENI. The CDR3 has 16 residues. CDR3 amino acids: CASSPNRGFSSYEQYF. CDR3 coding DNA: TGTGCCAGCTCTCCAAACAGGGGATTTTCCTCCTACGAGCAGTACTTC.

This chain links TRBV5-4 with TRBJ1-1; weak D call: TRBD1 (5 bases). CDR3 length: 16 residues. Germline V gives CDR1 SGHNT, CDR2 YYREEE (reference sequence). V was pared by 0 bases and J by 4 bases, with 16 bases between. The CDR3 protein is CASSLGSRVWSTEAFF. CDR3 DNA sequence: TGTGCCAGCAGCTTGGGAAGCAGGGTATGGAGCACTGAAGCTTTCTTT.

The chain is built from TRBV6-5 and TRBJ2-7; D possibly corresponds to TRBD2 (5 bases). Trimming removed 0 bases from V and 3 bases from J, with 12 bases in between. Germline-derived CDR1 and CDR2 are MNHEY and SVGAGI. CDR3 length equals 15 residues. The CDR3 is CASSYSVQDFYEQYF. The CDR3 DNA reads as TGTGCCAGCAGTTACTCCGTCCAGGACTTCTACGAGCAGTACTTC.

The CDR3 coding sequence is TGTGCCAGCAGCTTTCAGCGGGGGGGACGTAACACCGGGGAGCTGTTTTTT. It yields the protein CASSFQRGGRNTGELFF. The V call is TRBV11-2, the J call TRBJ2-2, with TRBD2 matching 10 bases. Germline CDR1 reads SGHAT; CDR2 reads FQNNGV. The CDR3 is made up of 17 amino acids. V lost 3 bases and J lost 2; bases outside the gene matches: 6.

The chain couples TRBV6-6 to TRBJ1-2, with TRBD1 as a possible D gene (6 bases). V gave up 0 bases and J gave up 4 bases, with 9 bases separating them. Germline-derived CDR1 and CDR2 are MNHNY and SVGAGI (reference sequence). The CDR3 is made up of 14 amino acids. DNA for the CDR3: TGTGCCAGCAGTTACTCCACAGGGACCTATGGCTACACCTTC. Amino acid sequence: CASSYSTGTYGYTF.

The V gene is TRBV6-6, the J gene TRBJ2-5, with no clear D. The J call could be wrong; TRBJ2-7 is a better fit for the DNA end. Germline-derived CDR1 and CDR2 are MNHNY and SVGAGI (reference sequence). The CDR3 totals 13 residues. In DNA form, the CDR3 reads TGTGCCAGCAGTTACGATCCAATCTACGAGCAGTACTTC. This gives the protein CASSYDPIYEQYF.